Below, one T cell receptor (beta chain) is given with its context. This CDR3 is built from 13 residues. The germline gives CDR1 SNHLY, CDR2 FYNNEI. V gave up 8 bases and J gave up 4 bases; unmatched junction bases: 6. The data were taken from a study of blood T cells in healthy people across ages. With a J-beta primer mix and a sample-barcoded 5' primer, a second PCR ran about 7 to 12 cycles. TCRdb recomputed calls from the 5' RACE reads with MiXCR, one row per CDR3 protein. Of around 990,000 distinct CDR3 sequences in the sample, 30% to 40% were seen once. The chain is built from TRBV2 and TRBJ2-5; TRBD1 matches at 8 bases. This clonotype was sampled from a man aged 18 to 29 in good health. Sequenced sample: blood. The CDR3: CASGPTGGETQYF. The CDR3 DNA follows: TGTGCCAGCGGTCCTACAGGGGGAGAGACCCAGTACTTC. The whole variable domain, filled in from reference TRBV2 and TRBJ2-5, reads EPEVTQTPSHQVTQMGQEVILRCVPISNHLYFYWYRQILGQKVEFLVSFYNNEISEKSEIFDDQFSVERPDGSNFTLKIRSTKLEDSAMYFCASGPTGGETQYFGPGTRLLVL.